The 10 T cell receptor beta chains in this list originate from one sample, sequenced in a study of neoadjuvant anti-PD-1 for oral cavity cancer. Sequenced by immunoSEQ multiplex PCR; TCRdb stores in-frame clones only, minus some. The sample has around 81,000 clones, around 80% seen once; the top ten hold around 3%. The source was PBMCs, collected before nivolumab (anti-PD-1) treatment. The receptor source for this set is a person between 40 and 79 years old with oral cavity squamous cell carcinoma.

V gene TRBV7-9 combines with J gene TRBJ2-2, with D possibly matching TRBD1 (6 bases). Trimming pared 4 bases from V and 0 bases from J, leaving 9 bases between. The length of the CDR3 is 15 residues. Germline V gives CDR1 SEHNR, CDR2 FQNEAQ (reference sequence). CDR3 residues: CASSWGTSNTGELFF. The DNA for the CDR3 is TGTGCCAGCAGCTGGGGGACATCGAACACCGGGGAGCTGTTTTTT.

The rearrangement uses TRBV5-1 and TRBJ2-5; 8 bases match TRBD2. The CDR3 loop spans 18 amino acids. J was trimmed by 4 bases and V by 0 bases; bases with no gene match: 14. CDR1 SGHRS and CDR2 YFSETQ come from the germline V gene. The CDR3 sequence: CASSLEGKAGGIGETQYF. The CDR3 bases are TGCGCCAGCAGCTTGGAAGGGAAGGCGGGAGGAATCGGAGAGACCCAGTACTTC.

The V gene is TRBV4-2, the J gene TRBJ2-2, with 11 bases matching TRBD1. The CDR3 covers 17 residues. V was pared by 4 bases and J by 7 bases, with 11 bases of the junction left unmatched. Germline V gives CDR1 LGHNA, CDR2 YNFKEQ. CDR3: CASSLIRPGTGGGELFF. In DNA, the CDR3 is TGTGCCAGCAGCCTGATCCGTCCCGGGACAGGGGGCGGGGAGCTGTTTTTT.

The V gene is TRBV6-1, the J gene TRBJ2-5; D unresolved. The germline V gene encodes CDR1 MNHNS and CDR2 SASEGT. The CDR3 is 14 residues long. V shed 1 base and J shed 5 bases, with 11 bases lying between them. The DNA for the CDR3 is TGTGCCAGCAGTGAAGTCTGGTTGGGGGAGACCCAGTACTTC. Residues: CASSEVWLGETQYF.

This sequence joins TRBV6-5 and TRBJ1-1; the D gene is possibly TRBD1 (6 bases). The CDR3 covers 13 residues. Trimming left V 6 bases short and J 4 bases short, with 12 bases between. Germline V gives CDR1 MNHEY, CDR2 SVGAGI. The CDR3 loop is CASSVGGSTEAFF. The CDR3 bases are TGTGCCAGCAGCGTAGGGGGGAGCACTGAAGCTTTCTTT.

This chain joins TRBV9 and TRBJ1-3; no clear D gene. This CDR3 region has 13 residues. Germline CDR1 and CDR2: SGDLS and YYNGEE. Trimming pared 4 bases from V and 6 bases from J, leaving 11 bases between. CDR3 sequence: CASSLGRENTIYF. The CDR3 DNA follows: TGTGCCAGCAGCCTCGGGAGGGAAAACACCATATATTTT.

The chain uses TRBV6-5 and TRBJ1-1, with D possibly TRBD1 on 5 matching bases. The CDR3 length is 15 residues. V was shortened by 4 bases and J by 0 bases, with 12 bases between the two germline ends. Germline V lookup: CDR1 MNHEY, CDR2 SVGAGI. The CDR3 loop is CASSFGQGMNTEAFF. Here the CDR3 DNA reads TGTGCCAGCAGTTTCGGCCAGGGAATGAACACTGAAGCTTTCTTT.

The chain carries TRBV6-1 and TRBJ2-4, with 12 bases lining up with TRBD1. The CDR3 runs to 15 residues. CDR1 is MNHNS, CDR2 SASEGT, per germline. The junction had 4 bases not matched to a gene; V was cut back by 4 bases and J by 6 bases. The CDR3 is CASSAGTGGGNIQYF. The CDR3 DNA sequence: TGTGCCAGCAGTGCTGGGACAGGGGGCGGAAACATTCAGTACTTC.

The chain joins TRBV10-1 to TRBJ1-1; D unresolved. Per the germline V gene, CDR1 is WNHNN and CDR2 is SYGVQD (reference sequence). This CDR3 is built from 14 residues. V gave up 2 bases and J gave up 1 base, with 8 bases separating them. Written as DNA, the CDR3 is TGCGCCAGCAGTGAGGACGGTTGGAACACTGAAGCTTTCTTT. Encoded protein: CASSEDGWNTEAFF.

This chain uses TRBV28 with TRBJ2-1, with D unclear. With 4 bases removed from V and 9 bases from J, the gap between germline ends came to 13 bases. CDR3 length: 13 residues. Germline V lookup: CDR1 MDHEN, CDR2 SYDVKM. CDR3 sequence reads: CASSSSSRSEQFF. The CDR3 DNA sequence: TGTGCCAGCAGTTCCTCCTCAAGGAGTGAGCAGTTCTTC. Complete variable domain (other parts from reference TRBV28 and TRBJ2-1): DVKVTQSSRYLVKRTGEKVFLECVQDMDHENMFWYRQDPGLGLRLIYFSYDVKMKEKGDIPEGYSVSREKKERFSLILESASTNQTSMYLCASSSSSRSEQFFGPGTRLTVL.